The text below deals with one T cell receptor (beta chain). The antigen is undetermined. The data are from a study of T cell responses to AZD1222 COVID-19 vaccine. Study outcomes and limitations: Baseline serostatus was positive in only six AZD1222 recipients. Donor demographics were predominantly white British with a female majority; clonal diversity may be underestimated. Sampling that yielded the repertoires occurred only after the peak T cell response.

Generated by immunoSEQ multiplex PCR, the TCRdb table keeps only in-frame clones and is missing some. The repertoire holds 140,000 or so clones, with about 91% as singletons. Trimming left V 2 bases short and J 3 bases short, with 7 bases between. CDR3 length: 12 residues. Germline-derived CDR1 and CDR2 are GTSNPN and SVGIG (reference sequence). The sequence came from an adult in good health. This chain joins TRBV30 and TRBJ1-1; D is undetermined. The material was peripheral blood, obtained on day 0 of AZD1222 vaccination. This CDR3 reads CAWSRGYTEAFF. CDR3 nucleotides: TGTGCCTGGAGTAGAGGGTACACTGAAGCTTTCTTT.